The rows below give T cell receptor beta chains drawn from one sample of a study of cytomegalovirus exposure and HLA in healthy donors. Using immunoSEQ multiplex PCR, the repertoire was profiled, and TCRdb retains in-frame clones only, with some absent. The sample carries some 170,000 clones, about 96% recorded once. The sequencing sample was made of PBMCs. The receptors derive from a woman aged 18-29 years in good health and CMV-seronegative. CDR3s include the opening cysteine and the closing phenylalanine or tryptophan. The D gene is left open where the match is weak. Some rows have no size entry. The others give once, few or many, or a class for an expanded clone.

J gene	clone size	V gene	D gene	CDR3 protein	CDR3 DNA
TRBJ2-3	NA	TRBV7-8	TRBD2	CASSRLAKKTSTDTQYF	TGTGCCAGCAGTCGACTAGCGAAGAAAACTAGCACAGATACGCAGTATTTT
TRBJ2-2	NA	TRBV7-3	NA	CASSISGTGELFF	TGTGCCAGCAGCATATCAGGCACCGGGGAGCTGTTTTTT
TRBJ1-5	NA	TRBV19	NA	CASSDPGGNQPQHF	TGTGCCAGTAGTGACCCGGGGGGCAATCAGCCCCAGCATTTT
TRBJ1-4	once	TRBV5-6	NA	CASSLGQTTNEKLFF	TGTGCCAGCAGCTTGGGACAAACAACTAATGAAAAACTGTTTTTT
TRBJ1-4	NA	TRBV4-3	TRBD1	CASSQEGRGQGLANEKLFF	TGCGCCAGCAGCCAAGAGGGGCGGGGACAGGGTCTCGCTAATGAAAAACTGTTTTTT
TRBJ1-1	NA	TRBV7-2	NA	CASSSQMNTEAFF	TGTGCCAGCAGCTCGCAGATGAACACTGAAGCTTTCTTT
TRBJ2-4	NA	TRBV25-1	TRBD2	CASSDSGGAKNIQYF	TGTGCCAGCAGTGATAGCGGGGGGGCCAAAAACATTCAGTACTTC
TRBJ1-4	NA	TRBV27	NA	CASSLNRNEKLFF	TGTGCCAGCAGTTTAAACAGGAATGAAAAACTGTTTTTT
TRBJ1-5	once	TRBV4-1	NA	CASSQGQMYSNQPQHF	TGCGCCAGCAGCCAAGGACAGATGTATAGCAATCAGCCCCAGCATTTT
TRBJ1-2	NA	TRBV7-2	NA	CASSNTHYGYTF	TGTGCCAGCAGCAACACCCACTATGGCTACACCTTC
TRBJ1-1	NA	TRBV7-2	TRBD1	CASSLQDRGGAEAFF	TGTGCCAGCAGCTTGCAGGACAGGGGTGGTGCTGAAGCTTTCTTT
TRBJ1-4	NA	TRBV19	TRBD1	CASSIRGDRSNEKLFF	TGTGCCAGTAGTATAAGGGGGGACAGATCTAATGAAAAACTGTTTTTT
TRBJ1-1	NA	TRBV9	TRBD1	CASGALDRVIEAFF	TGTGCCAGCGGCGCCCTGGACAGGGTGATTGAAGCTTTCTTT
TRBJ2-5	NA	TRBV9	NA	CASSFQAQVSQETQYF	TGTGCCAGCAGCTTCCAGGCGCAGGTCAGCCAAGAGACCCAGTACTTC
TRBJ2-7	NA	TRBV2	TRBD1	CASRGTVHSYEQYF	TGTGCCAGCAGGGGGACAGTTCACTCCTACGAGCAGTACTTC
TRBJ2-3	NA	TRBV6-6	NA	CVSGGFTDTQYF	TGTGTATCGGGTGGGTTCACAGATACGCAGTATTTT
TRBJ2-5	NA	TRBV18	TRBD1	CASSPVDRGETQYF	TGTGCCAGCTCACCGGTCGACAGGGGGGAGACCCAGTACTTC
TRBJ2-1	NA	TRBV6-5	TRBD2	CASSYRTSGGMDEQFF	TGTGCCAGCAGTTACCGGACTAGCGGGGGTATGGATGAGCAGTTCTTC
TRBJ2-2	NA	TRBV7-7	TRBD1	CASSPGQTGELFF	TGTGCTAGCAGCCCGGGACAGACCGGGGAGCTGTTTTTT
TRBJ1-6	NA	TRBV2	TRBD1	CASSEGGQGYSPLHF	TGTGCCAGCAGTGAAGGAGGACAGGGGTATTCACCCCTCCACTTT
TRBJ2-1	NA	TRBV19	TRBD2	CASSQLAGGSSYNEQFF	TGTGCCAGTAGTCAACTAGCGGGGGGAAGCTCCTACAATGAGCAGTTCTTC
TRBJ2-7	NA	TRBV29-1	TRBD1	CSENRGYEQYF	TGCAGCGAGAACAGGGGCTACGAGCAGTACTTC
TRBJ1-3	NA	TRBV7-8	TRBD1	CASSETGIIFGNTIYF	TGTGCCAGCAGCGAGACAGGGATAATATTTGGAAACACCATATATTTT
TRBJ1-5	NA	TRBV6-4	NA	CASSEQVNNQPQHF	TGTGCCAGCAGTGAACAGGTGAACAATCAGCCCCAGCATTTT
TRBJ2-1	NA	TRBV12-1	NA	CASTLAEEFF	TGTGCCAGCACTCTAGCTGAGGAGTTCTTC
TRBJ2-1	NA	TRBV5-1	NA	CASSSRTGNEQFF	TGCGCCAGCAGCTCACGGACTGGCAATGAGCAGTTCTTC
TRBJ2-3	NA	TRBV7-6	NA	CASSLTGSGDTQYF	TGTGCCAGCAGCTTAACAGGGTCGGGGGATACGCAGTATTTT
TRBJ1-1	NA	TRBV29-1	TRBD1	CSVRTGGTEAFF	TGCAGCGTACGCACAGGGGGCACTGAAGCTTTCTTT
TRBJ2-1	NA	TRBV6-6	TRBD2	CASTLLGGGSYNEQFF	TGTGCCAGCACCTTACTAGGCGGGGGATCCTACAATGAGCAGTTCTTC
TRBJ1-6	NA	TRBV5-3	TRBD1	CARSFRDRGVGSPLHF	TGTGCCAGAAGCTTCCGGGACAGGGGGGTAGGGTCACCCCTCCACTTT
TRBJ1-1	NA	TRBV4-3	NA	CASSLSLTGNTEAFF	TGCGCCAGCAGCCTATCCCTCACAGGAAACACTGAAGCTTTCTTT
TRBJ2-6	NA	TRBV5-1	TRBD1	CASSSTGAGANVLTF	TGCGCCAGCAGCTCGACAGGGGCTGGGGCCAACGTCCTGACTTTC
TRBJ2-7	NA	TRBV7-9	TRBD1	CASSPGPGQQYEQYF	TGTGCCAGCAGTCCAGGACCGGGACAGCAATACGAGCAGTACTTC
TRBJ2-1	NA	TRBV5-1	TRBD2	CASNGGGPLDEQFF	TGCGCCAGCAACGGCGGGGGGCCATTGGATGAGCAGTTCTTC
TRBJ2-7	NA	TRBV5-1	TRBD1	CASSLEGTAYEQYF	TGCGCCAGCAGCTTGGAGGGGACAGCCTACGAGCAGTACTTC
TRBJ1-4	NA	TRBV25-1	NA	CASSEDRFEKLFF	TGTGCCAGCAGTGAAGACAGGTTTGAAAAACTGTTTTTT
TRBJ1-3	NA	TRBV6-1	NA	CASRLRGAGNTIYF	TGTGCCAGTAGACTTCGGGGGGCTGGAAACACCATATATTTT
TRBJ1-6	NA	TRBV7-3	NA	CASSHDSWISPLHF	TGTGCCAGCAGCCATGACAGTTGGATTTCACCCCTCCACTTT
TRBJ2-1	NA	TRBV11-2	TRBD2	CASSSRTSGGNEQFF	TGTGCCAGCAGCTCTCGGACTAGCGGGGGCAATGAGCAGTTCTTC
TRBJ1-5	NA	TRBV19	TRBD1	CASSRDRDFLQPQHF	TGTGCCAGTAGCCGGGACAGGGACTTTCTCCAGCCCCAGCATTTT
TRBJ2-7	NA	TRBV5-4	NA	CASSLGGGTYEQYF	TGTGCCAGCAGCTTGGGGGGGGGCACCTACGAGCAGTACTTC
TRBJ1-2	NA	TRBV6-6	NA	CASSDPGNMYGYTF	TGTGCCAGCAGTGACCCCGGGAACATGTATGGCTACACCTTC
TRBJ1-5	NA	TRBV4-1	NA	CASSQDLTSNQPQHF	TGCGCCAGCAGCCAGGATTTGACATCGAATCAGCCCCAGCATTTT
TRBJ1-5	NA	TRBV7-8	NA	CASSLKAGQYNQPQHF	TGTGCCAGCAGCCTCAAAGCAGGACAGTACAATCAGCCCCAGCATTTT
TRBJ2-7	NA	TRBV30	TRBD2	CAWSPGLAPYEQYF	TGTGCCTGGAGCCCGGGACTAGCACCCTACGAGCAGTACTTC
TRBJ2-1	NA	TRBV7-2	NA	CASSRDAYNEQFF	TGTGCCAGCTCCCGGGATGCCTACAATGAGCAGTTCTTC
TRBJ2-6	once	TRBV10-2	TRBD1	CASSVLGQAGANVLTF	TGCGCCAGCAGTGTCCTTGGACAGGCTGGGGCCAACGTCCTGACTTTC
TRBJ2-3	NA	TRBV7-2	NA	CASSLRGSLMNTQYF	TGTGCCAGCAGCCTACGGGGATCCCTCATGAATACGCAGTATTTT